These 22 T cell receptor beta chains originate from one sample sequenced in a study of blood T cells in healthy people across ages. It was with a sample-barcoded 5' primer and a J-beta primer mix that a second PCR of about 6 to 12 cycles was run. TCRdb re-called the 5' RACE reads through MiXCR, storing one row per CDR3 protein. The table records hundreds of thousands of distinct CDR3 sequences, 40% to 50% of them present only once. Sequencing input: blood. The receptor set was obtained from a man aged 60 to 69 in good health.

The V and J genes are TRBV7-6 and TRBJ2-1; 16 nucleotides match TRBD2. The ends lost 5 bases at V and 6 bases at J; junction bases unmatched: 7. Germline CDR1 reads SGHVS; CDR2 reads FNYEAQ. This CDR3 contains 17 residues. The CDR3 loop is CASSRGTSGGAGNEQFF. CDR3 DNA: TGTGCCAGCAGCCGCGGGACTAGCGGGGGGGCGGGCAATGAGCAGTTCTTC.

This clonotype has more than one count but fewer than ten. The CDR3 here is CASSHRTVDNEQFF. CDR3 sequence (DNA): TGTGCCAGCAGCCACAGGACAGTGGACAATGAGCAGTTCTTC. The chain combines TRBV6-2 or TRBV6-3 with TRBJ2-1; D perhaps matches TRBD1 (6 bases). The germline CDR1 and CDR2 sequences are MNHEY and SVGEGT. This CDR3 has 14 residues. V dropped 6 bases and J dropped 5 bases, with 14 bases sitting between them.

CDR3 amino acids: CASSSVPKTRGGNEQFF. As DNA, the CDR3 is TGTGCCAGCAGCTCCGTACCTAAAACACGGGGGGGGAATGAGCAGTTCTTC. The chain recombines TRBV7-2 with TRBJ2-1; 8 bases agree with TRBD2. The CDR3 loop spans 17 amino acids. Losses at the gene ends were 4 bases for V and 7 bases for J; bases not matched to a gene: 15. Germline CDR1 is SGHTA and CDR2 is FQGNSA.

This clonotype was found a few times. The V call is TRBV7-9, the J call TRBJ2-5; 11 bases agree with TRBD2. The CDR3 extends over 15 amino acids. After removal of 5 bases from V and 4 bases from J, the junction contained 6 bases not matched to a gene. CDR1 SEHNR and CDR2 FQNEAQ come from the germline V gene (reference sequence). The CDR3 loop reads CASSLGTSGRETQYF. The CDR3 DNA is TGTGCCAGCAGCCTCGGGACTAGCGGTCGAGAGACCCAGTACTTC.

DNA of the CDR3: TGCAGCGTACGCGGGTCGAGAGACGGCTACACCTTC. Its translation is CSVRGSRDGYTF. The V gene is TRBV29-1, the J gene TRBJ1-2, with D uncertain. V was cut by 6 bases and J by 8 bases, with 16 bases left in between. This CDR3 is built from 12 residues. The germline CDR1 and CDR2 sequences are SQVTM and ANQGSEA.

The chain has TRBV7-2 and TRBJ2-1, with D perhaps matching TRBD1 (6 bases). V gave up 5 bases and J gave up 1 base, with 21 bases separating them. Germline V CDR1 and CDR2: SGHTA, FQGNSA. The CDR3 has 18 amino acids. The CDR3 here is CASSHPSRDIGSYNEQFF. The CDR3 nucleotides are TGTGCCAGCAGCCATCCCTCCCGGGACATCGGATCCTACAATGAGCAGTTCTTC.

The chain links TRBV12-3 or TRBV12-4 to TRBJ2-3; TRBD2 is a possible D gene (6 bases). The CDR3 spans 15 residues. Trimming took 3 bases from V and 4 from J, leaving 14 bases between them. The CDR3 nucleotides are TGTGCCAGCAGTTTCGGCGGGGTCAAGCCAGATACGCAGTATTTT. Amino acids: CASSFGGVKPDTQYF.

A note on this clonotype: At one boundary the junction diverges from the germline segment, which might be a read error. This chain connects TRBV7-9 to TRBJ2-7, with 7 bases identical to TRBD2. CDR1 is SEHNR, CDR2 FQNEAQ, per germline (reference sequence). This CDR3 is built from 15 residues. In nucleotides, the CDR3 is TGTGCCAGCAGCGGAACAGAGACTAGCTCCGACGAGCAGTACTTC. It specifies CASSGTETSSDEQYF. Looking up the rest from reference TRBV7-9 and TRBJ2-7 gives the full variable domain: DTGVSQNPRHKITKRGQNVTFRCDPISEHNRLYWYRQTLGQGPEFLTYFQNEAQLEKSRLLSDRFSAERPKGSFSTLEIQRTEQGDSAMYLCASSGTETSSDEQYFGPGTRLTVT.

This clonotype was detected only a few times. J is TRBJ2-7 and V is TRBV5-5; D tentatively reads TRBD1 or TRBD2 (5 bases each). V was clipped by 4 bases and J by 0 bases, with 17 bases between them. This CDR3 region has 16 residues. CDR1 is SGHKS, CDR2 YYEKEE, per germline (reference sequence). CDR3 residues: CASSPRGDSFSYEQYF. The CDR3, as DNA: TGTGCCAGCAGCCCGAGAGGGGATTCGTTCTCCTACGAGCAGTACTTC.

The chain joins TRBV29-1 to TRBJ2-1; possible D gene TRBD2, 6 bases. CDR1 is SQVTM and CDR2 is ANQGSEA in the germline V gene. This CDR3 is 12 amino acids long. V was clipped by 7 bases and J by 10 bases, with 17 bases between them. The CDR3 loop reads CSDGRPNGEQFF. The CDR3 nucleotides read TGCAGCGACGGGAGACCCAACGGGGAGCAGTTCTTC.

The V gene is TRBV11-3, the J gene TRBJ2-7; D gene unclear. The CDR3 runs 15 residues. The germline V and J ends were trimmed by 0 bases and 0 bases, with 9 bases remaining between them. CDR1 and CDR2 from the germline V gene are SGHNT and YENEEA. CDR3 protein: CASSLEAGDSYEQYF. For the CDR3, the DNA is TGTGCCAGCAGCTTAGAGGCTGGGGACTCCTACGAGCAGTACTTC.

The count of this clonotype is one. At one boundary the junction diverges from the germline segment, which might be a read error. This chain joins TRBV9 and TRBJ2-2; possibly TRBD2 for D (6 bases). CDR3 length equals 13 residues. The germline V gene has CDR1 SGDLS and CDR2 YYNGEE. The CDR3 loop is CVSSVAEAGELFF. The CDR3 DNA reads as TGTGTCAGCAGCGTAGCGGAGGCCGGGGAGCTGTTTTTT.

V usage is TRBV2 and J usage is TRBJ2-5; TRBD2 matches 7 bases. V was clipped by 7 bases and J by 13 bases; unmatched bases: 21. Germline assignment: CDR1 SNHLY and CDR2 FYNNEI. CDR3 length: 15 amino acids. This chain's CDR3 is CASKYRDYEESERYF. Here the CDR3 DNA reads TGTGCCAGCAAGTACCGGGACTACGAGGAGTCGGAGCGGTACTTC.

This clonotype has at least ten counts. The rearrangement uses TRBV15 and TRBJ1-5; D uncertain. This CDR3 contains 15 residues. Germline CDR1 LNHNV, CDR2 YYDKDF (reference sequence). Deletions cut 0 bases from V and 3 bases from J, with 9 bases between. CDR3 residues: CATSRDSGYNQPQHF. The CDR3 nucleotides read TGTGCCACCAGCAGAGATTCGGGGTACAATCAGCCCCAGCATTTT.

With regard to this clonotype: This may be a read error, as it is one base from a much larger clone. The chain recombines TRBV6-5 with TRBJ2-3; TRBD2 agrees at 13 bases. Germline V CDR1 and CDR2: MNHEY, SVGAGI. The CDR3 extends over 19 amino acids. The CDR3 loop is CASSYSRGTSGVSTDTRYF. The CDR3 DNA is TGTGCCAGCAGTTACTCAAGAGGGACTAGCGGGGTGAGCACAGATACGCGGTATTTT.

A remark on this clonotype: This may be a read error: a much more frequent sequence differs by one nucleotide. V is TRBV7-2 and J is TRBJ2-5; D gene unclear. CDR3 length: 12 residues. Between the trimmed V and J ends, which lost 5 bases and 10 bases, there was a span of 14 bases. CDR1 and CDR2 (germline): SGHTA, FQGNSA. The CDR3 region is CASSPRTLFQYF. The DNA for the CDR3 is TGTGCCAGCAGCCCCAGAACCCTATTCCAGTACTTC.

The genes are TRBV21-1 and TRBJ2-5. TRBV21-1 is an annotated pseudogene. The CDR3 length is 14 residues. The CDR3 DNA sequence: TGTGCCAGCAGCAAAGTGAGGTACCAAGAGACCCAGTACTTC. Encoded protein: CASSKVRYQETQYF.

This clonotype was detected ten times or more. CDR3 amino acids: CASRRVNEKLFF. The CDR3 DNA sequence: TGTGCCAGCAGACGGGTCAATGAAAAACTGTTTTTT. The rearrangement joins TRBV2 to TRBJ1-4; D call uncertain. Germline V lookup: CDR1 SNHLY, CDR2 FYNNEI. Trimming stripped 6 bases from V and 5 bases from J, with 7 bases between. The CDR3 has 12 amino acids.

The chain recombines TRBV4-3 with TRBJ2-3; 9 bases are shared with TRBD2. CDR3 size: 18 residues. The germline V gene has CDR1 LGHNA and CDR2 YSLEER. With 2 bases clipped from V and 1 base from J, the junction kept 10 bases outside the gene matches. This CDR3 is CASSQKRAERGGTDTQYF. The CDR3 DNA sequence: TGCGCCAGCAGCCAAAAGAGGGCGGAGCGGGGGGGCACAGATACGCAGTATTTT.

The genes are TRBV7-2 and TRBJ2-3; 7 bases match TRBD1. The CDR3 is made up of 15 amino acids. CDR1 and CDR2 from the germline V gene are SGHTA and FQGNSA. The ends lost 5 bases at V and 7 bases at J; junction bases unmatched: 12. The CDR3 protein is CASSAQTGPGNTQYF. CDR3 bases: TGTGCCAGCAGCGCCCAGACAGGGCCAGGAAATACGCAGTATTTT.

The chain combines TRBV7-3 with TRBJ2-6; 12 bases fit TRBD1. V gave up 4 bases and J gave up 2 bases; unmatched junction bases: 6. There are 18 residues in the CDR3. Germline-derived CDR1 and CDR2 are SGHTA and FQGTGA. CDR3 DNA: TGTGCCAGCAGCTCATCAGGGACAGGGGGCCCTGGGGCCAACGTCCTGACTTTC. Translating gives CASSSSGTGGPGANVLTF. Using reference TRBV7-3 and TRBJ2-6 for the parts outside the CDR3, the full variable domain is GAGVSQTPSNKVTEKGKYVELRCDPISGHTALYWYRQSLGQGPEFLIYFQGTGAADDSGLPNDRFFAVRPEGSVSTLKIQRTERGDSAVYLCASSSSGTGGPGANVLTFGAGSRLTVL.

The V and J genes are TRBV10-1 and TRBJ2-5, with 11 bases fitting TRBD2. V dropped 5 bases and J dropped 11; count of bases not matched to a gene: 19. Germline V gives CDR1 WNHNN, CDR2 SYGVQD (reference sequence). This CDR3 is built from 17 residues. DNA for the CDR3: TGCGCCAGCAGTCCTACTAGCGGGGGATCTGGAAGCGATGAGCAGTACTTC. This gives the protein CASSPTSGGSGSDEQYF.